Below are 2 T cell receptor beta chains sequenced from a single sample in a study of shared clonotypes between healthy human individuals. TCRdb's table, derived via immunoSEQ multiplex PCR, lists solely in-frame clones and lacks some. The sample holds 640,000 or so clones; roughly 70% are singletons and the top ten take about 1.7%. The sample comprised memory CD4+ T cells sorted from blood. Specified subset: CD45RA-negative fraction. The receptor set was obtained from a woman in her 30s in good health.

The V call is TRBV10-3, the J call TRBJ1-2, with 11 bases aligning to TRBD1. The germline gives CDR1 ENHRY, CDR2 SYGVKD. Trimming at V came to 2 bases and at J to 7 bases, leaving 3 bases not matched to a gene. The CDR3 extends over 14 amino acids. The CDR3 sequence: CAISERTGGSGYTF. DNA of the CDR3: TGTGCCATCAGTGAGAGGACAGGGGGCAGTGGCTACACCTTC.

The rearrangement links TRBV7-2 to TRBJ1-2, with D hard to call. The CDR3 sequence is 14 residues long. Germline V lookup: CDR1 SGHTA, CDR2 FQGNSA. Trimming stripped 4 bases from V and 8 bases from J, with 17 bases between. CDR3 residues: CASSSPIRGRGYTF. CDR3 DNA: TGTGCCAGCAGCTCACCAATCAGAGGAAGGGGCTACACCTTC.